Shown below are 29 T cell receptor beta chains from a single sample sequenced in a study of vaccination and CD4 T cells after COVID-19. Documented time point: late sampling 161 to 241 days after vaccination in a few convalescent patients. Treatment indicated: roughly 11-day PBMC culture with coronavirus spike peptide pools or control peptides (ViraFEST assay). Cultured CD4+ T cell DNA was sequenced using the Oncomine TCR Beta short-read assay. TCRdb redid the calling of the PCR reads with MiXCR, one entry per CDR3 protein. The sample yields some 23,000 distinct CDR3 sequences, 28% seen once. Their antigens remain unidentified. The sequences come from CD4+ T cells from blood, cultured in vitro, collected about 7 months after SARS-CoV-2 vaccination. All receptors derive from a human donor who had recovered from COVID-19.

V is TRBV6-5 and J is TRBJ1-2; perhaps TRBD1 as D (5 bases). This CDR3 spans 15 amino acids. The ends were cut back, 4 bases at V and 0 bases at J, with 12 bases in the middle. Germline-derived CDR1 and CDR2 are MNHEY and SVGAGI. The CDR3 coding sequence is TGTGCCAGCAGTTTAGGGGCGCTAACTAACTATGGCTACACCTTC. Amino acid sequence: CASSLGALTNYGYTF.

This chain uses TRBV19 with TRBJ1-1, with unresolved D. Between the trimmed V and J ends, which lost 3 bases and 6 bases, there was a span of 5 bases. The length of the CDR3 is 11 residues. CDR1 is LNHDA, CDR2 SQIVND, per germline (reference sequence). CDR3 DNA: TGTGCCAGTAGTATCGACGCTGAAGCTTTCTTT. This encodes CASSIDAEAFF.

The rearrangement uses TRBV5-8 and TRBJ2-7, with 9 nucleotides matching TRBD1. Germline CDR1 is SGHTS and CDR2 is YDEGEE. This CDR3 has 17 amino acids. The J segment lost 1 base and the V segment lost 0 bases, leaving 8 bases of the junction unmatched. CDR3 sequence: CASSLAVMGQGSYEQYF. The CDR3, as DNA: TGTGCCAGCAGCTTGGCCGTTATGGGACAGGGTTCCTACGAGCAGTACTTC.

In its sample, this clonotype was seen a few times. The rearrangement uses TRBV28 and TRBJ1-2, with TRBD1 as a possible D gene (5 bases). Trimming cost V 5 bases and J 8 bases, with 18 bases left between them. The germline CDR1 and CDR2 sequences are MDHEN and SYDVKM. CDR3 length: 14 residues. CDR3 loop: CASSLFWDPGGYTF. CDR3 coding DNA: TGTGCCAGCAGTCTATTTTGGGACCCGGGGGGCTACACCTTC.

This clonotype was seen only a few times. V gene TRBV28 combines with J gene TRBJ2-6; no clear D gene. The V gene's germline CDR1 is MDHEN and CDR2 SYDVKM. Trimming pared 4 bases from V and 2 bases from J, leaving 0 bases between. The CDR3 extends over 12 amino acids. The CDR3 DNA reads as TGTGCCAGCAGTTCTGGGGCCAACGTCCTGACTTTC. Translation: CASSSGANVLTF.

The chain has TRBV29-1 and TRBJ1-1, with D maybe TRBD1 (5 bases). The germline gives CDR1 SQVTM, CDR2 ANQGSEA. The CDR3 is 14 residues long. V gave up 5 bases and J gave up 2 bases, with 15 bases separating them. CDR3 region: CSVRVRGPNTEAFF. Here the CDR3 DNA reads TGCAGCGTTCGGGTTAGGGGCCCAAACACTGAAGCTTTCTTT.

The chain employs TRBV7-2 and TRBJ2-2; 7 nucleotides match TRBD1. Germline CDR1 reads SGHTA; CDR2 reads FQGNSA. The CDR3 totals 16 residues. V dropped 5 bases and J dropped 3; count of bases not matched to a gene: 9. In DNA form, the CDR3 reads TGTGCCAGCAGCCAAGCGGTAGGGGGCTACACCGGGGAGCTGTTTTTT. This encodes CASSQAVGGYTGELFF. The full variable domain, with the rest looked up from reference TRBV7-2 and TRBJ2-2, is GAGVSQSPSNKVTEKGKDVELRCDPISGHTALYWYRQSLGQGLEFLIYFQGNSAPDKSGLPSDRFSAERTGGSVSTLTIQRTQQEDSAVYLCASSQAVGGYTGELFFGEGSRLTVL.

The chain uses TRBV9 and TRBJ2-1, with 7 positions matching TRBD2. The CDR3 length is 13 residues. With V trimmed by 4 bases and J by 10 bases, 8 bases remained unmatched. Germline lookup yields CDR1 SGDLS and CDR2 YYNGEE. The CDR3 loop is CASSLYRDYEQFF. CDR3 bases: TGTGCCAGCAGCCTTTACCGGGACTACGAGCAGTTCTTC.

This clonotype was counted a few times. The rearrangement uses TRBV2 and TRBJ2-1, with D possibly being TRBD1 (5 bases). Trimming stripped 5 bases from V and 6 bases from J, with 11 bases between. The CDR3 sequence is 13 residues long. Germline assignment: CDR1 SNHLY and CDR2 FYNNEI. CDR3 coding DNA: TGTGCCAGCAGTAGGGGTTTTAGCAATGAGCAGTTCTTC. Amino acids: CASSRGFSNEQFF.

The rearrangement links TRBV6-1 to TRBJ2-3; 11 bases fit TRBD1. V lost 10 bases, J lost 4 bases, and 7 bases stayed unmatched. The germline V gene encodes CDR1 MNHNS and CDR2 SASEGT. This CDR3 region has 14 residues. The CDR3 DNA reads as TGTGCCACCGGGGAGGGACAGGGGGCAGATACGCAGTATTTT. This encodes CATGEGQGADTQYF.

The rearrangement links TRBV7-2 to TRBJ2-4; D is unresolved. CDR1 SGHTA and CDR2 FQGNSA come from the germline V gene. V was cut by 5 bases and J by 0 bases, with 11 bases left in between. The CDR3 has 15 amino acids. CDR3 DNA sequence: TGTGCCAGCAGCGACCCTGGGTTAGCCAAAAACATTCAGTACTTC. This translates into CASSDPGLAKNIQYF.

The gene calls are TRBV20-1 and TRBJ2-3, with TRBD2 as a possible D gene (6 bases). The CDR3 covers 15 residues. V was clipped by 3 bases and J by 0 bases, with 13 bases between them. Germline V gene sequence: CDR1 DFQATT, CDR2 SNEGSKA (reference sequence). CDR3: CSARGLAASTDTQYF. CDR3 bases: TGCAGTGCTAGGGGGTTAGCGGCTAGCACAGATACGCAGTATTTT.

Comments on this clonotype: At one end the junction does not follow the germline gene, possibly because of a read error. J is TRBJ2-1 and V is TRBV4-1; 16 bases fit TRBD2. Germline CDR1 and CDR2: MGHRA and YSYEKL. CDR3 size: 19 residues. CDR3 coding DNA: TGCGCCAGCAGCCACCCGGGACTAGCGGGAGGGCCTCTATACACTGAGCAGTTCTTC. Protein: CASSHPGLAGGPLYTEQFF.

As DNA, the CDR3 is TGTGCCAGCAGTGAAAGGGATCTCGGGAGCGGGAGGGCCGCAGATACGCAGTATTTT. Protein sequence: CASSERDLGSGRAADTQYF. The rearrangement uses TRBV6-1 and TRBJ2-3, with 10 bases lining up with TRBD2. The ends lost 2 bases at V and 4 bases at J; junction bases unmatched: 15. The germline V gene encodes CDR1 MNHNS and CDR2 SASEGT. The CDR3 contains 19 residues.

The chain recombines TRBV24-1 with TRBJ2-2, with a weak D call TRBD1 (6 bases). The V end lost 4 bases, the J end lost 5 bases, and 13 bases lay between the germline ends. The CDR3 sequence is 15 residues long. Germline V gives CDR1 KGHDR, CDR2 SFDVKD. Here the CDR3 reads CATSDHRVGTGELFF. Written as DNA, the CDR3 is TGTGCCACCAGTGACCACAGGGTCGGGACCGGGGAGCTGTTTTTT.

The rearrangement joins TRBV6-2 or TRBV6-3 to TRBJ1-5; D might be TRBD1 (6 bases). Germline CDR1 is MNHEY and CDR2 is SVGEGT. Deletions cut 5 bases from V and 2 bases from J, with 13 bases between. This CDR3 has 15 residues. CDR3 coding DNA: TGTGCCAGCAGTACAACAGGGCTCGGCAATCAGCCCCAGCATTTT. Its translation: CASSTTGLGNQPQHF.

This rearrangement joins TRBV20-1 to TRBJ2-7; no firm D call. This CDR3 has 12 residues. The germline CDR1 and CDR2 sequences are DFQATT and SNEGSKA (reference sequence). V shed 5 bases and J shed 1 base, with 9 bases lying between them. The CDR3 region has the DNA TGCAGTGCTGTAGCTGGATCCTACGAGCAGTACTTC. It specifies CSAVAGSYEQYF.

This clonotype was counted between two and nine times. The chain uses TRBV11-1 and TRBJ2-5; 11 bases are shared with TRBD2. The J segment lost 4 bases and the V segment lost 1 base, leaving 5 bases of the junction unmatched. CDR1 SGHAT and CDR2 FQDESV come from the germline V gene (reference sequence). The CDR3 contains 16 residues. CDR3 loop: CASSLGLAGGPETQYF. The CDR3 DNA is TGTGCCAGCAGCTTAGGTCTAGCGGGAGGCCCAGAGACCCAGTACTTC.

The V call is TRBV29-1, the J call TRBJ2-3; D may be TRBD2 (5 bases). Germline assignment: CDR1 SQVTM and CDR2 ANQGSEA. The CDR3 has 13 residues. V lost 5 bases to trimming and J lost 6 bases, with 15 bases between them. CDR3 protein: CSVQLGIGDTQYF. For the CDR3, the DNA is TGCAGCGTTCAGCTCGGGATCGGTGATACGCAGTATTTT.

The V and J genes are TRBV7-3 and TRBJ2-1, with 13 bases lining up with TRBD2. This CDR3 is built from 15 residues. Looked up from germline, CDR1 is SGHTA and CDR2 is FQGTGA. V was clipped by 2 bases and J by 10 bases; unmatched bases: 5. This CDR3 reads CASSLGTSGTGEQFF. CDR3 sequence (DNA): TGTGCCAGCAGCTTAGGGACTAGCGGGACAGGCGAGCAGTTCTTC.

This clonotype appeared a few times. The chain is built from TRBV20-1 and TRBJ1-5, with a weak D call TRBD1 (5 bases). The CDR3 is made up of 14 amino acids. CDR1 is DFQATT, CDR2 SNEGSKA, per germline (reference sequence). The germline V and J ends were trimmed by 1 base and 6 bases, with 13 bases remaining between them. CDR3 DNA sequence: TGCAGTGCTAGAGCCCTAGCGGGGGGTCAGCCCCAGCATTTT. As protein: CSARALAGGQPQHF.

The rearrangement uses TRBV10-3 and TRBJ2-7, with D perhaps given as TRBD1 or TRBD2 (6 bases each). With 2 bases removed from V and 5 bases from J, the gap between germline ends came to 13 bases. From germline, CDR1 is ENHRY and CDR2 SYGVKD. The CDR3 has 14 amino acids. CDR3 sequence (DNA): TGTGCCATCAGTGAGCAGGGGCCGGGAGACGAGCAGTACTTC. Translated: CAISEQGPGDEQYF.

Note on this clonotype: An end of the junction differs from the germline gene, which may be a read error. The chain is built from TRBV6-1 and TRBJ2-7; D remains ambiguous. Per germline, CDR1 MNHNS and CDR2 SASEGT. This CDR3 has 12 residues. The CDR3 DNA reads TGTGCCGGCAGTGAATACTCCTACGAGCAGTACTTC. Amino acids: CAGSEYSYEQYF.

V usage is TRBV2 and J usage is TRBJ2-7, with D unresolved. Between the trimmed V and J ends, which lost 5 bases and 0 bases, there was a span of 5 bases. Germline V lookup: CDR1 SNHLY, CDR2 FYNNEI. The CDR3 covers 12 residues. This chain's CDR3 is CASSPSSYEQYF. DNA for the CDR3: TGTGCCAGCAGTCCTAGCTCCTACGAGCAGTACTTC.

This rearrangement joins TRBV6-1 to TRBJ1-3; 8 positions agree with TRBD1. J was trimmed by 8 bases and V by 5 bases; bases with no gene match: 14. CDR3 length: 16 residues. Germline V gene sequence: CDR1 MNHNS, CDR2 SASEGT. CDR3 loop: CASSPPGQVGVHTIYF. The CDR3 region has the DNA TGTGCCAGCAGTCCGCCGGGACAGGTTGGAGTACACACCATATATTTT.

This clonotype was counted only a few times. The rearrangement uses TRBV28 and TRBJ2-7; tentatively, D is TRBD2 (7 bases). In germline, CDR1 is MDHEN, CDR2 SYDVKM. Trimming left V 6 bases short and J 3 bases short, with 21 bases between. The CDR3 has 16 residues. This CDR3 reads CASSRGGGAPLYEQYF. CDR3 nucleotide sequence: TGTGCCAGCAGCCGGGGAGGGGGAGCGCCTCTCTACGAGCAGTACTTC.

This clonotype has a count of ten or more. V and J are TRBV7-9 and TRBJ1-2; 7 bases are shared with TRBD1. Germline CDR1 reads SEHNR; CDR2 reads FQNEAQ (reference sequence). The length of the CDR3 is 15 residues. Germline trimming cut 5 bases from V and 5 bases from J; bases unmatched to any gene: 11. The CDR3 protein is CASSQRGTVSYGYTF. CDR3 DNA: TGTGCCAGCAGCCAACGGGGGACAGTCAGTTATGGCTACACCTTC.

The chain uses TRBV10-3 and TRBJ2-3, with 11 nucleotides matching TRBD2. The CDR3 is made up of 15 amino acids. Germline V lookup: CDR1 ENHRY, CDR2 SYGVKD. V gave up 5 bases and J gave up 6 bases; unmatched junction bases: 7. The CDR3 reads CAISPPGLAGDTQYF. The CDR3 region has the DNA TGTGCCATCAGTCCCCCCGGACTAGCGGGTGATACGCAGTATTTT.

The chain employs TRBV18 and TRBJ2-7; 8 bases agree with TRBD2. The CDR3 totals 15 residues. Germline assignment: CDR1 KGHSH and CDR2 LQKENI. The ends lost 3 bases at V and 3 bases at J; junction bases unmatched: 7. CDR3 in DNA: TGTGCCAGCTCACCTAGCGGGAAAGGGTTCTACGAGCAGTACTTC. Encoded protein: CASSPSGKGFYEQYF.